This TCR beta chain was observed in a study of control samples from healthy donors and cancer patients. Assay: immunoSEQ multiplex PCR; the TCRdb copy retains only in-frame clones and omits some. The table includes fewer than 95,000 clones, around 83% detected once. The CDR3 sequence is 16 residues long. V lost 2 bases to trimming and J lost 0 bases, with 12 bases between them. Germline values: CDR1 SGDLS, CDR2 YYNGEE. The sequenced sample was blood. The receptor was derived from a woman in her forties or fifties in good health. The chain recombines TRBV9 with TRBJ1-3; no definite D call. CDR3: CASSVGEVYSGNTIYF. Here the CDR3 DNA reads TGTGCCAGCAGCGTCGGAGAGGTTTACTCTGGAAACACCATATATTTT. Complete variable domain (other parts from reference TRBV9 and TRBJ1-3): DSGVTQTPKHLITATGQRVTLRCSPRSGDLSVYWYQQSLDQGLQFLIQYYNGEERAKGNILERFSAQQFPDLHSELNLSSLELGDSALYFCASSVGEVYSGNTIYFGEGSWLTVV.